One and the same sample provided the 24 T cell receptor beta chains below, sequenced in a study of cytomegalovirus exposure and HLA in healthy donors. The PCR had 60 Vbeta and 13 Jbeta primers. This table comes from immunoSEQ multiplex PCR, and its TCRdb copy is limited to in-frame clones, with some not included. The sample holds 25,000 to 30,000 clones. Sequencing used PBMCs. The receptors derive from a man aged 25-40 years in good health and CMV-seronegative.

This chain connects TRBV6-1 to TRBJ1-2; possible D gene TRBD1, 5 bases. There are 19 residues in the CDR3. Per germline, CDR1 MNHNS and CDR2 SASEGT. Trimming left V 0 bases short and J 5 bases short, with 25 bases between. The DNA of the CDR3 is TGTGCCAGCAGTGAAGCTACGGTTGTGACAGCTACTTTACTTTATGGCTACACCTTC. This gives the protein CASSEATVVTATLLYGYTF.

This chain connects TRBV5-1 to TRBJ1-2; maybe TRBD1 (5 bases). The CDR3 extends over 14 amino acids. The V gene's germline CDR1 is SGHRS and CDR2 YFSETQ. The ends were cut back, 2 bases at V and 4 bases at J, with 12 bases in the middle. The CDR3 nucleotides read TGCGCCAGCAGCTTTGGGGGGACCTCCTATGGCTACACCTTC. Amino acids: CASSFGGTSYGYTF.

The chain joins TRBV6-4 to TRBJ2-3, with 13 bases aligning to TRBD2. Germline V gene sequence: CDR1 MRHNA, CDR2 SNTAGT. The junction had 3 bases not matched to a gene; V was cut back by 2 bases and J by 1 base. The CDR3 is 17 amino acids. CDR3 residues: CASSDGTSGTGTDTQYF. CDR3 DNA: TGTGCCAGCAGTGACGGGACTAGCGGGACGGGCACAGATACGCAGTATTTT.

This chain links TRBV25-1 with TRBJ2-7; TRBD1 agrees at 7 bases. The CDR3 contains 15 residues. Losses at the gene ends were 3 bases for V and 2 bases for J; bases not matched to a gene: 7. Germline V gene sequence: CDR1 MGHDK, CDR2 SYGVNS. DNA for the CDR3: TGTGCCAGCAGTGACTACAGGGGTCTCACCTACGAGCAGTACTTC. It encodes CASSDYRGLTYEQYF.

The chain employs TRBV6-5 and TRBJ2-1, with TRBD2 as a possible D gene (5 bases). V lost 1 base to trimming and J lost 9 bases, with 7 bases between them. CDR3 length: 12 amino acids. Germline CDR1 is MNHEY and CDR2 is SVGAGI. CDR3 region: CASSYFRGEQFF. CDR3 sequence (DNA): TGTGCCAGCAGTTACTTCCGGGGTGAGCAGTTCTTC.

V gene TRBV7-9 combines with J gene TRBJ2-7; 9 bases agree with TRBD2. V lost 5 bases and J lost 6; bases outside the gene matches: 2. Germline V gene sequence: CDR1 SEHNR, CDR2 FQNEAQ (reference sequence). The CDR3 runs 12 residues. The CDR3 protein is CASSRGLAEQYF. DNA for the CDR3: TGTGCCAGCAGCCGGGGACTAGCCGAGCAGTACTTC.

The chain is built from TRBV7-8 and TRBJ1-1, with D possibly matching TRBD1 (6 bases). The CDR3 extends over 15 amino acids. V was trimmed by 1 base and J by 3 bases, leaving 12 bases between them. CDR1 and CDR2 (germline): SGHVS, FQNEAQ. Written as DNA, the CDR3 is TGTGCCAGCAGCTTAGAAGGGGGTGGGTACACTGAAGCTTTCTTT. It encodes CASSLEGGGYTEAFF.

This rearrangement joins TRBV5-6 to TRBJ2-5, with D possibly being TRBD1 (5 bases). With 0 bases removed from V and 5 bases from J, the gap between germline ends came to 8 bases. CDR1 is SGHDT, CDR2 YYEEEE, per germline. The length of the CDR3 is 13 residues. The CDR3 here is CASSLEGLETQYF. In nucleotides, the CDR3 is TGTGCCAGCAGCTTGGAGGGGCTGGAGACCCAGTACTTC.

The V call is TRBV7-3, the J call TRBJ2-7, with 9 nucleotides matching TRBD1. This CDR3 spans 15 amino acids. Germline CDR1 SGHTA, CDR2 FQGTGA. The junction had 4 bases not matched to a gene; V was cut back by 0 bases and J by 4 bases. The CDR3 region has the DNA TGTGCCAGCAGCTTAACGGGGACAGGGACTTACGAGCAGTACTTC. Its translation is CASSLTGTGTYEQYF.

The gene calls are TRBV6-5 and TRBJ2-1, with 11 bases aligning to TRBD2. Germline V gene data show CDR1 as MNHEY and CDR2 as SVGAGI. CDR3 length equals 14 residues. The DNA of the CDR3 is TGTGCAGTCGGGGGGACTAGCGGAGGGAATGAGCAGTTCTTC. It yields the protein CAVGGTSGGNEQFF.

The rearrangement links TRBV11-1 to TRBJ2-2, with D tentatively TRBD2 (6 bases). The CDR3 is 16 residues long. Germline V lookup: CDR1 SGHAT, CDR2 FQDESV (reference sequence). V was pared by 5 bases and J by 0 bases, with 13 bases between. Here the CDR3 DNA reads TGTGCCAGCAGCCCAGTGGGCGGGGCGAACACCGGGGAGCTGTTTTTT. Translating gives CASSPVGGANTGELFF.

V is TRBV7-2 and J is TRBJ2-3; the match to TRBD2 covers 14 bases. From germline, CDR1 is SGHTA and CDR2 FQGNSA. The ends lost 6 bases at V and 7 bases at J; junction bases unmatched: 6. The CDR3 is 15 residues long. Here the CDR3 reads CASSPTSGGAHTQYF. As DNA, the CDR3 is TGTGCCAGCAGTCCGACTAGCGGGGGGGCTCATACGCAGTATTTT.

The chain uses TRBV5-1 and TRBJ2-1; 13 bases are shared with TRBD2. Trimming took 4 bases from V and 6 from J; bases not matched to a gene: 4. The CDR3 is 15 amino acids. Germline CDR1 reads SGHRS; CDR2 reads YFSETQ. In DNA form, the CDR3 reads TGCGCCAGCAGCGAGGGACTAGCGGGGATCAATGAGCAGTTCTTC. The encoded protein is CASSEGLAGINEQFF.

This chain joins TRBV6-1 and TRBJ2-7; 7 nucleotides line up with TRBD1. This CDR3 is 15 amino acids long. Per germline, CDR1 MNHNS and CDR2 SASEGT. Trimming cost V 4 bases and J 4 bases; bases outside gene matches: 10. CDR3 bases: TGTGCCAGCAGTGGCCGGGACAGAAACCTTTACGAGCAGTACTTC. It encodes CASSGRDRNLYEQYF.

In DNA, the CDR3 is TGTGCCAGCAGCTTAGATTATGGGGCGGAGAACACTGAAGCTTTCTTT. Encoded protein: CASSLDYGAENTEAFF. The V gene is TRBV11-3, the J gene TRBJ1-1; perhaps TRBD1 as D (5 bases). Germline CDR1 is SGHNT and CDR2 is YENEEA. The CDR3 is 16 amino acids. With 0 bases removed from V and 1 base from J, the gap between germline ends came to 12 bases.

The chain recombines TRBV7-2 with TRBJ2-7; D gene uncertain. Germline V gene sequence: CDR1 SGHTA, CDR2 FQGNSA. Between the trimmed V and J ends, which lost 4 bases and 1 base, there was a span of 8 bases. The CDR3 extends over 13 amino acids. CDR3 nucleotide sequence: TGTGCCAGCAGCTCCTATACTTCCTACGAGCAGTACTTC. This sequence encodes CASSSYTSYEQYF.

The chain recombines TRBV30 with TRBJ1-1; the match to TRBD1 covers 7 bases. J gave up 11 bases and V 2 bases, and 14 bases lay outside the gene matches. The CDR3 runs 14 residues. Germline values: CDR1 GTSNPN, CDR2 SVGIG (reference sequence). The CDR3 DNA sequence: TGTGCCTGGAGTCTCGGGACAGTATCCCTTTCGGCTTTCTTT. It encodes CAWSLGTVSLSAFF.

This chain connects TRBV5-1 to TRBJ2-7, with 7 bases identical to TRBD2. The germline V gene has CDR1 SGHRS and CDR2 YFSETQ. V was clipped by 4 bases and J by 2 bases; unmatched bases: 9. The CDR3 extends over 15 amino acids. Written as DNA, the CDR3 is TGCGCCAGCAGCCTTACGATGGCGGGGGCCTACGAGCAGTACTTC. As protein: CASSLTMAGAYEQYF.

The chain uses TRBV28 and TRBJ2-7, with TRBD2 matching 12 bases. The CDR3 sequence is 14 residues long. Germline values: CDR1 MDHEN, CDR2 SYDVKM. Trimming at V came to 6 bases and at J to 3 bases, leaving 3 bases not matched to a gene. CDR3 protein: CASSLAGGNYEQYF. The CDR3 DNA is TGTGCCAGCAGCCTAGCGGGAGGGAACTACGAGCAGTACTTC.

V usage is TRBV19 and J usage is TRBJ2-7, with 9 positions matching TRBD2. This CDR3 has 14 residues. Germline V gene sequence: CDR1 LNHDA, CDR2 SQIVND (reference sequence). Germline trimming cut 3 bases from V and 4 bases from J; bases unmatched to any gene: 4. The CDR3 here is CASSMGLALYEQYF. The CDR3 DNA reads TGTGCCAGTAGTATGGGACTAGCTTTGTACGAGCAGTACTTC.

The rearrangement uses TRBV18 and TRBJ1-2; D not certain. In germline, CDR1 is KGHSH, CDR2 LQKENI. Between the trimmed V and J ends, which lost 3 bases and 2 bases, there was a span of 13 bases. The CDR3 runs to 15 residues. This CDR3 is CASSPNRQTNYGYTF. CDR3 nucleotide sequence: TGTGCCAGCTCACCGAACCGACAAACGAACTATGGCTACACCTTC.

This chain connects TRBV5-1 to TRBJ2-5; 12 nucleotides agree with TRBD1. Germline V lookup: CDR1 SGHRS, CDR2 YFSETQ. The CDR3 is made up of 16 amino acids. Losses at the gene ends were 5 bases for V and 0 bases for J; bases not matched to a gene: 5. The CDR3 loop reads CASRPGTGGNQETQYF. CDR3 nucleotides: TGCGCCAGCAGACCCGGGACAGGGGGCAACCAAGAGACCCAGTACTTC.

This sequence joins TRBV2 and TRBJ2-7; D is unclear. Per germline, CDR1 SNHLY and CDR2 FYNNEI. V lost 6 bases to trimming and J lost 6 bases, with 18 bases between them. The CDR3 is 14 residues long. This CDR3 is CASSAPFRTPEQYF. CDR3 DNA sequence: TGTGCCAGCAGCGCTCCGTTCCGAACTCCCGAGCAGTACTTC.

As regards this clone: This same CDR3 is encoded by further DNA sequences in the sample. The V call is TRBV9, the J call TRBJ2-7, with D tentatively TRBD2 (6 bases). V was shortened by 2 bases and J by 0 bases, with 12 bases between the two germline ends. Germline V gives CDR1 SGDLS, CDR2 YYNGEE. This CDR3 contains 15 residues. CDR3 residues: CASSVGRGSSYEQYF. The CDR3 DNA is TGTGCCAGCAGCGTTGGTCGGGGGAGCTCCTACGAGCAGTACTTC.